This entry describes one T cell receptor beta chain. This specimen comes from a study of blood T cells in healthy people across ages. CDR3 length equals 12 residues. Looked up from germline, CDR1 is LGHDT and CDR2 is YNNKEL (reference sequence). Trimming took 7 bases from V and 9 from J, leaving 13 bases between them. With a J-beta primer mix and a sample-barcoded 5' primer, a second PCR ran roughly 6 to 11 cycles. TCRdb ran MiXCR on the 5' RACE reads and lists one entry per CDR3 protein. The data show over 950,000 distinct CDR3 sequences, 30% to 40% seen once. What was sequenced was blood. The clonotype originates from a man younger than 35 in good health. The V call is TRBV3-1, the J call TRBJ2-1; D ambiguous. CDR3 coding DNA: TGTGCCAGCACCCTACCTTCGGGTGAGCAGTTCTTC. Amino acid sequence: CASTLPSGEQFF.